What follows is one TCR beta chain and its context. The data belong to a study of blood T cell repertoires in COVID-19. As for the study in general: The United States, Italy and Spain were the sources of the acute and convalescent COVID-19 samples. Sources were T cells, B-cell-depleted T cells, or PBMCs; the material itself was cDNA or gDNA.

The ends were cut back, 10 bases at V and 4 bases at J, with 22 bases in the middle. The CDR3 extends over 15 amino acids. Germline-derived CDR1 and CDR2 are ENHRY and SYGVKD. Original handling: Nucleated cell counts were estimated from reference gene primer amplification. Generated by immunoSEQ multiplex PCR, the TCRdb table keeps only in-frame clones and is missing some. Clonal size and the V and J genes are those of that table, whereas D and trimming came from the DNA. Altogether around 90,000 clones are present, roughly four fifths being singletons, with the ten largest covering about an eighth. The chain joins TRBV10-3 to TRBJ1-1, with a possible D match to TRBD1 (6 bases). Sequencing was performed on peripheral blood. The sequence was collected from a human donor in a cohort sampled during active COVID-19. CDR3 in amino acids: CATVTGTTPGTEAFF. In DNA form, the CDR3 reads TGTGCCACCGTTACAGGGACTACCCCTGGCACTGAAGCTTTCTTT.